A single sample gave rise to the 8 T cell receptor beta chains below, sequenced in a study of identical twins. MiXCR, run by TCRdb on the 5' RACE reads, gives a single entry per CDR3 protein. The top ten clones hold 8.1% of a sample with about 150,000 distinct CDR3 sequences, around 3.6% of them seen once. The specimen was memory T cells sorted from blood. Source of these receptors: a man between 18 and 29 years old in good health.

This clonotype was counted ten times or more. The gene calls are TRBV7-8 and TRBJ2-5; either TRBD1 or TRBD2 may supply D (5 bases each). The germline V and J ends were trimmed by 4 bases and 1 base, with 13 bases remaining between them. The CDR3 loop spans 15 amino acids. Germline CDR1 reads SGHVS; CDR2 reads FQNEAQ. The CDR3 DNA sequence: TGTGCCAGCAGCTCCGATTGGGGGACCCAAGAGACCCAGTACTTC. Residues: CASSSDWGTQETQYF.

At least ten counts were recorded for this clonotype. V and J are TRBV5-6 and TRBJ2-1, with 7 bases identical to TRBD1. Germline CDR1 is SGHDT and CDR2 is YYEEEE. V was clipped by 4 bases and J by 5 bases; unmatched bases: 3. The CDR3 has 13 amino acids. CDR3 nucleotides: TGTGCCAGCAGCCCGGACAGGAACAATGAGCAGTTCTTC. Protein: CASSPDRNNEQFF. The complete variable domain, with remaining parts taken from reference TRBV5-6 and TRBJ2-1, reads DAGVTQSPTHLIKTRGQQVTLRCSPKSGHDTVSWYQQALGQGPQFIFQYYEEEERQRGNFPDRFSGHQFPNYSSELNVNALLLGDSALYLCASSPDRNNEQFFGPGTRLTVL.

The genes are TRBV29-1 and TRBJ2-1, with unresolved D. CDR3 size: 12 residues. Trimming took 7 bases from V and 3 from J, leaving 10 bases between them. Germline values: CDR1 SQVTM, CDR2 ANQGSEA. This chain's CDR3 is CSAPDHYNEQFF. CDR3 coding DNA: TGCAGCGCCCCGGACCACTACAATGAGCAGTTCTTC.

This clonotype was seen at least ten times. V is TRBV20-1 and J is TRBJ1-2; a possible D gene is TRBD1 (5 bases). The V end was cut by 4 bases, the J end by 7 bases, with 16 bases between. Germline V gene sequence: CDR1 DFQATT, CDR2 SNEGSKA (reference sequence). This CDR3 region has 13 residues. The CDR3 nucleotides are TGCAGTGCTATCGAGGGATCCGGGGGTGGCTACACCTTC. Encoded protein: CSAIEGSGGGYTF.

This clonotype was detected many times. The chain is built from TRBV30 and TRBJ2-3; D not resolved. The CDR3 runs to 12 residues. Germline lookup yields CDR1 GTSNPN and CDR2 SVGIG (reference sequence). Trimming cost V 3 bases and J 1 base, with 5 bases left between them. CDR3 in amino acids: CAWRSRTDTQYF. The CDR3 DNA follows: TGTGCCTGGAGGTCCCGCACAGATACGCAGTATTTT.

This clonotype was recorded many times. This chain connects TRBV10-3 to TRBJ1-3, with D possibly matching TRBD1 (6 bases). The V gene's germline CDR1 is ENHRY and CDR2 SYGVKD. V lost 0 bases, J lost 0 bases, and 6 bases lay in between. The CDR3 covers 15 residues. The CDR3 DNA reads as TGTGCCATCAGTGAGTCGGACAGCTCTGGAAACACCATATATTTT. It encodes CAISESDSSGNTIYF.

This clonotype has more than one count but fewer than ten. This rearrangement joins TRBV11-3 to TRBJ2-3; D is undetermined. CDR3 length: 16 residues. The germline CDR1 and CDR2 sequences are SGHNT and YENEEA. V gave up 1 base and J gave up 4 bases, with 15 bases separating them. The CDR3 protein is CASSLGLGKVPDTQYF. The CDR3 DNA sequence: TGTGCCAGCAGCTTAGGGCTAGGCAAGGTCCCAGATACGCAGTATTTT.

Concerning this clonotype: Since a much larger clone is just one base distant, this may be a read error. The rearrangement joins TRBV2 to TRBJ1-2; D is ambiguous. Germline V gene data show CDR1 as SNHLY and CDR2 as FYNNEI. CDR3 size: 11 residues. V lost 8 bases and J 8 bases, leaving 12 bases between the germline ends. CDR3 in DNA: TGTGCCAGCGCGGAGTTTTGGGGCTACACCTTC. It specifies CASAEFWGYTF.